The 10 T cell receptor beta chains given below trace back to one sample, sequenced in a study of cytomegalovirus exposure and HLA in healthy donors (dated by TCRdb to about 2017). Library preparation used the immunoSEQ multiplex PCR assay. A mixture of 60 forward primers for TCR Vbeta segments and 13 reverse primers for TCR Jbeta segments was used in the multiplex PCR. Drawn from immuneACCESS, this table holds only the in-frame rearrangements with V and J called that TCRdb kept. Clones are partly lost; checked studies trace under half to an unresolved V gene and leave the rest unexplained. Here the sample has roughly 180,000 clones; about 82% occur a single time. About 0.69% of the sample belongs to the ten largest clones. Sequenced input: PBMCs. The receptors were sampled from a female donor in good health and CMV-seronegative.

This clone occurred a few times. The chain joins TRBV29-1 to TRBJ1-2; maybe TRBD1 (5 bases). Trimming removed 3 bases from V and 8 bases from J, with 22 bases in between. CDR1 SQVTM and CDR2 ANQGSEA come from the germline V gene. The CDR3 spans 15 residues. The DNA for the CDR3 is TGCAGCGTTGAGGGGACTCCTCAGACAGTAGAGGGCTACACCTTC. Protein product: CSVEGTPQTVEGYTF. Full variable domain (missing parts from reference TRBV29-1 and TRBJ1-2): SAVISQKPSRDICQRGTSLTIQCQVDSQVTMMFWYRQQPGQSLTLIATANQGSEATYESGFVIDKFPISRPNLTFSTLTVSNMSPEDSSIYLCSVEGTPQTVEGYTFGSGTRLTVV.

V and J are TRBV19 and TRBJ1-2, with TRBD1 matching 9 bases. Germline V gene data show CDR1 as LNHDA and CDR2 as SQIVND (reference sequence). CDR3 length equals 15 residues. With 6 bases clipped from V and 2 bases from J, the junction kept 7 bases outside the gene matches. The CDR3 loop reads CASSGDRVANYGYTF. CDR3 nucleotides: TGTGCCAGTAGCGGGGACAGGGTGGCCAACTATGGCTACACCTTC.

This clone was picked up one time. The rearrangement joins TRBV7-2 to TRBJ1-5, with a possible D match to TRBD1 (5 bases). The V end was cut by 1 base, the J end by 3 bases, with 10 bases between. CDR1 is SGHTA, CDR2 FQGNSA, per germline. CDR3 length equals 15 residues. The CDR3 spells CASSLVSGYNQPQHF. DNA of the CDR3: TGTGCCAGCAGCTTAGTTTCAGGGTACAATCAGCCCCAGCATTTT.

About this clone itself: One junction end does not reproduce the germline sequence, and a read error may be involved. The J gene is TRBJ2-7, the V gene TRBV7-7; 16 positions agree with TRBD2. CDR3 length equals 19 residues. Germline assignment: CDR1 SSHAT and CDR2 FNYEAQ (reference sequence). The CDR3 protein is CASSKPGTSGGVSSYEQYF. The CDR3 DNA sequence: TGTGCTAGCAGCAAGCCCGGGACTAGCGGGGGGGTTTCCTCCTACGAGCAGTACTTC.

This chain connects TRBV6-1 to TRBJ2-2, with TRBD1 identical over 7 bases. V lost 4 bases to trimming and J lost 6 bases; unmatched junction nucleotides: 8. The CDR3 has 15 residues. From germline, CDR1 is MNHNS and CDR2 SASEGT. The CDR3, as DNA: TGTGCCAGCAGTGTCCTAGGGGGCTGGGCCGGGGAGCTGTTTTTT. It codes for CASSVLGGWAGELFF.

The rearrangement links TRBV2 to TRBJ1-3; the D is unclear. The V gene's germline CDR1 is SNHLY and CDR2 FYNNEI. V was pared by 2 bases and J by 0 bases, with 5 bases between. The CDR3 sequence is 14 residues long. The CDR3 DNA sequence: TGTGCCAGCAGTGAACAATTCTCTGGAAACACCATATATTTT. Translating it yields CASSEQFSGNTIYF.

This clone has more than one count but fewer than ten. This rearrangement joins TRBV11-2 to TRBJ2-7; 13 bases are shared with TRBD2. Germline CDR1 SGHAT, CDR2 FQNNGV. CDR3 size: 16 residues. The ends lost 5 bases at V and 1 base at J; junction bases unmatched: 5. The CDR3 is CASSAWTSGGSYEQYF. The CDR3 nucleotides are TGTGCCAGCAGCGCCTGGACTAGCGGGGGATCCTACGAGCAGTACTTC.

The chain joins TRBV28 to TRBJ1-2; 8 positions agree with TRBD1. Trimming at V came to 7 bases and at J to 8 bases, leaving 6 bases not matched to a gene. CDR3 size: 12 residues. CDR1 is MDHEN and CDR2 is SYDVKM in the germline V gene. The CDR3 here is CASTSGGSGYTF. The CDR3 nucleotides read TGTGCCAGCACCTCAGGGGGCTCGGGCTACACCTTC.

V gene TRBV15 combines with J gene TRBJ1-3; 10 bases are a match to TRBD1. In germline, CDR1 is LNHNV, CDR2 YYDKDF (reference sequence). The CDR3 runs 16 residues. Losses at the gene ends were 3 bases for V and 1 base for J; bases not matched to a gene: 3. This chain's CDR3 is CATSRDRGISGNTIYF. As DNA, the CDR3 is TGTGCCACCAGCAGGGACAGGGGGATTTCTGGAAACACCATATATTTT.

The rearrangement links TRBV30 to TRBJ2-7; D possibly corresponds to TRBD2 (5 bases). V dropped 4 bases and J dropped 4 bases, with 14 bases sitting between them. Germline values: CDR1 GTSNPN, CDR2 SVGIG (reference sequence). CDR3 length equals 13 residues. CDR3 region: CAWKRGPRYEQYF. In nucleotides, the CDR3 is TGTGCCTGGAAACGAGGGCCTAGATACGAGCAGTACTTC.